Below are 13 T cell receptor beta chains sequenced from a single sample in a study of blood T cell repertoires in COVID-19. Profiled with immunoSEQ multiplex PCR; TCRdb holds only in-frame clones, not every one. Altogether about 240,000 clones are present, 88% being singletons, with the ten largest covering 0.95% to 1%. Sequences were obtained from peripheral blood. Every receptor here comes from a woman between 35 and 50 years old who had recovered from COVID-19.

The CDR3 protein is CAWSTWGGTNTEAFF. The CDR3 DNA follows: TGTGCCTGGAGTACCTGGGGGGGGACGAACACTGAAGCTTTCTTT. The V and J genes are TRBV30 and TRBJ1-1; TRBD1 is a possible D gene (5 bases). Germline CDR1 and CDR2: GTSNPN and SVGIG (reference sequence). The V and J ends lost 2 bases and 1 base respectively, with 14 bases between them. The CDR3 consists of 15 residues. The full variable domain, in which reference TRBV30 and TRBJ1-1 provide the parts outside the CDR3, is SQTIHQWPATLVQPVGSPLSLECTVEGTSNPNLYWYRQAAGRGLQLLFYSVGIGQISSEVPQNLSASRPQDRQFILSSKKLLLSDSGFYLCAWSTWGGTNTEAFFGQGTRLTVV.

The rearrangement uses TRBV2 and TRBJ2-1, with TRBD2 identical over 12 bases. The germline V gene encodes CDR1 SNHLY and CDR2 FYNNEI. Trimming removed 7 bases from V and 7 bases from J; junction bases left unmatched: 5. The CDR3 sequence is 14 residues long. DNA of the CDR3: TGTGCCAGCAACCGACTAGCGGGAGTTAATGAGCAGTTCTTC. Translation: CASNRLAGVNEQFF. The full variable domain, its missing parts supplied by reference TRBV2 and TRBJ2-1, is EPEVTQTPSHQVTQMGQEVILRCVPISNHLYFYWYRQILGQKVEFLVSFYNNEISEKSEIFDDQFSVERPDGSNFTLKIRSTKLEDSAMYFCASNRLAGVNEQFFGPGTRLTVL.

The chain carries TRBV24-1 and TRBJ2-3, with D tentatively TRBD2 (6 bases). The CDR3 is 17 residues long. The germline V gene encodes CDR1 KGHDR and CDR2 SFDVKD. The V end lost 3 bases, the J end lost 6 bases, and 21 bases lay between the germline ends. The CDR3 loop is CATSDPRGGSTSDTQYF. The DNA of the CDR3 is TGTGCCACCAGTGATCCGCGGGGCGGCAGCACTTCGGATACGCAGTATTTT.

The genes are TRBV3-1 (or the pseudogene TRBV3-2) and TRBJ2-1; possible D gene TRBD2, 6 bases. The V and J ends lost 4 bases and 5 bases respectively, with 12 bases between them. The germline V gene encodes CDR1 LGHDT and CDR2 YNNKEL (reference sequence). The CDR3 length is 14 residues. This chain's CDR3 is CASSRRDSDNEQFF. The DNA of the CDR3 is TGTGCCAGCAGCCGAAGGGACTCTGACAATGAGCAGTTCTTC.

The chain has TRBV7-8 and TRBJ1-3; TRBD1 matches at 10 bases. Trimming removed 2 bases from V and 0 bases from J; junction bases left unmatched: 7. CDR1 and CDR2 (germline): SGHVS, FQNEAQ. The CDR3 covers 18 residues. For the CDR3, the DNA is TGTGCCAGCAGCTTACTCCGGGACAGGGGACGCTCTGGAAACACCATATATTTT. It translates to CASSLLRDRGRSGNTIYF. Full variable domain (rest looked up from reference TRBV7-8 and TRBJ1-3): GAGVSQSPRYKVAKRGQDVALRCDPISGHVSLFWYQQALGQGPEFLTYFQNEAQLDKSGLPSDRFFAERPEGSVSTLKIQRTQQEDSAVYLCASSLLRDRGRSGNTIYFGEGSWLTVV.

CDR3 amino acids: CSVEPRQGSRYSQYF. CDR3 coding DNA: TGCAGCGTGGAGCCCCGACAAGGGAGTAGATACTCGCAGTACTTC. The J gene is TRBJ2-7, the V gene TRBV29-1; possible D gene TRBD2, 5 bases. The CDR3 spans 15 residues. From germline, CDR1 is SQVTM and CDR2 ANQGSEA. Trimming took off 6 bases at V and 9 bases at J, with 27 bases between the two ends.

DNA for the CDR3: TGTGCCAGCAGCCCCAGTGAGGGGGAAAGGGGGCTGAACACTGAAGCTTTCTTT. Protein product: CASSPSEGERGLNTEAFF. The chain carries TRBV7-9 and TRBJ1-1; 7 positions match TRBD1. The CDR3 runs 18 residues. The V gene end was trimmed by 5 bases and the J gene end by 0 bases; junction bases not matched to a gene: 15. Germline CDR1 reads SEHNR; CDR2 reads FQNEAQ (reference sequence).

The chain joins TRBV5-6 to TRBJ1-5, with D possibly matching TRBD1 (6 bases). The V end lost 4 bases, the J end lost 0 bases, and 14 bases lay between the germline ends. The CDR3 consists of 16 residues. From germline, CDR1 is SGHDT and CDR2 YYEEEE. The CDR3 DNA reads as TGTGCCAGCAGCCCGGGGGGGCCTCATAGCAATCAGCCCCAGCATTTT. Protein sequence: CASSPGGPHSNQPQHF.

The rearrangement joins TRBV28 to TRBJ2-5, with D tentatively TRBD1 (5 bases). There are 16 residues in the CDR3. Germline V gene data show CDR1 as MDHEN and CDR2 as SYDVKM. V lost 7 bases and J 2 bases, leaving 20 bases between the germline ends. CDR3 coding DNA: TGTGCCAGCAAAAGGGGTGGGGCAGGCCATCAAGAGACCCAGTACTTC. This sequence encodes CASKRGGAGHQETQYF.

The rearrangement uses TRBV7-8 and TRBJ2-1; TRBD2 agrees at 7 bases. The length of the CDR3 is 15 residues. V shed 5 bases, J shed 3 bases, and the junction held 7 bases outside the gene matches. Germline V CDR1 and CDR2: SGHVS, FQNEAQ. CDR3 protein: CASSPRDYHYNEQFF. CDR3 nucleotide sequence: TGTGCCAGCAGCCCAAGGGACTACCACTACAATGAGCAGTTCTTC.

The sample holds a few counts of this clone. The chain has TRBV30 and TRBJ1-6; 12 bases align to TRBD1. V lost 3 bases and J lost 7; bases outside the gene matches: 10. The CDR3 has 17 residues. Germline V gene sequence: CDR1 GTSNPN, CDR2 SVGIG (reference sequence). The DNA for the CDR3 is TGTGCCTGGAGCCCCGGGACAGGGGGCTTCGGGAATTCACCCCTCCACTTT. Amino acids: CAWSPGTGGFGNSPLHF.

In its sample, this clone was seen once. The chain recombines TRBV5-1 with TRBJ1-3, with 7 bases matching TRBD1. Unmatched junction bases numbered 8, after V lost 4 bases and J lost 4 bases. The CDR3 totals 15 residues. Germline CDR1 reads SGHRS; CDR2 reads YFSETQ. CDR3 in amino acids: CASSAEGARGNTIYF. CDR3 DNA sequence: TGCGCCAGCAGCGCGGAGGGGGCGCGGGGAAACACCATATATTTT.

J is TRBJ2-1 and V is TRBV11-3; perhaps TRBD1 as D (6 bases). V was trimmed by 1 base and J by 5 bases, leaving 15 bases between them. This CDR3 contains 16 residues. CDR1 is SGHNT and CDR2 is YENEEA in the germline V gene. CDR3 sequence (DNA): TGTGCCAGCAGCTTAGGGATCCGGGACAAGGACAATGAGCAGTTCTTC. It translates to CASSLGIRDKDNEQFF.